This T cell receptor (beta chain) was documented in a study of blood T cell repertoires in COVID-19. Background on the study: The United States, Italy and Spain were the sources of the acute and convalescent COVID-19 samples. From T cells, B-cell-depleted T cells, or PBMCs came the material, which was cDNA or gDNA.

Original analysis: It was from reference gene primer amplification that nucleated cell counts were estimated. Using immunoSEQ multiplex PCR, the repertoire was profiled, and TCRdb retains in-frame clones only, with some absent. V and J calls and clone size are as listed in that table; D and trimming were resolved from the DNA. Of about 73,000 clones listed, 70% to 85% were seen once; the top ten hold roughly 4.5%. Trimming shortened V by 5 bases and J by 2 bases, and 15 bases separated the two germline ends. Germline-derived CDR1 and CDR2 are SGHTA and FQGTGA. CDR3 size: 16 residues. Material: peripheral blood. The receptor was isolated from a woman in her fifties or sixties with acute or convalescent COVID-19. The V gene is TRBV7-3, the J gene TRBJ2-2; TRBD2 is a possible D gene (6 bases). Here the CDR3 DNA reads TGTGCCAGCAGCCGCACCGCGGGGCCCAACACCGGGGAGCTGTTTTTT. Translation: CASSRTAGPNTGELFF.